These 14 T cell receptor beta chains came from one sample sequenced in a study of CD8 T cells in Susac syndrome. An input of 0.5 to 1 ug of RNA was subjected to reverse transcription using random hexamers. TCRdb re-analysed the immunoSEQ multiplex PCR reads in MiXCR, keeping a single row per CDR3 protein. The data contain 250,000 to 300,000 distinct CDR3 sequences, about nine tenths of them singletons. Sequenced sample: CD8+ T cells from PBMCs. The receptor source for this set is a human donor with multiple sclerosis.

The V and J genes are TRBV24-1 and TRBJ2-1; D unresolved. V lost 2 bases and J lost 2, with 12 bases in between. From germline, CDR1 is KGHDR and CDR2 SFDVKD. This CDR3 comprises 16 residues. The CDR3 coding sequence is TGTGCCACCAGTGATTATAAGGTGGGCCCCTACAATGAGCAGTTCTTC. Protein: CATSDYKVGPYNEQFF.

This clonotype has a handful of counts. This chain uses TRBV6-1 with TRBJ2-7, with a weak D call TRBD2 (6 bases). The CDR3 spans 17 residues. Trimming cost V 5 bases and J 4 bases, with 24 bases left between them. Germline V gene data show CDR1 as MNHNS and CDR2 as SASEGT. CDR3 in DNA: TGTGCCAGCAGTCCCGGGACGGGAGCCGGATCGGGGTACGAGCAGTACTTC. Its translation is CASSPGTGAGSGYEQYF.

This clonotype came up a few times. CDR3 region: CARSGQVMYGYTF. The CDR3 DNA follows: TGTGCCAGAAGTGGACAGGTGATGTATGGCTACACCTTC. This chain joins TRBV19 and TRBJ1-2, with 7 positions matching TRBD1. CDR3 length equals 13 residues. Germline V gene lookup returns CDR1 LNHDA and CDR2 SQIVND (reference sequence). Trimming at V came to 9 bases and at J to 5 bases, leaving 9 bases not matched to a gene. The whole variable domain, filled in from reference TRBV19 and TRBJ1-2, reads DGGITQSPKYLFRKEGQNVTLSCEQNLNHDAMYWYRQDPGQGLRLIYYSQIVNDFQKGDIAEGYSVSREKKESFPLTVTSAQKNPTAFYLCARSGQVMYGYTFGSGTRLTVV.

This chain connects TRBV9 to TRBJ2-6, with D unresolved. Trimming removed 0 bases from V and 2 bases from J, with 6 bases in between. The CDR3 is made up of 15 amino acids. Germline CDR1 SGDLS, CDR2 YYNGEE. This CDR3 reads CASSVVAPGANVLTF. The CDR3 DNA reads TGTGCCAGCAGCGTAGTTGCCCCTGGGGCCAACGTCCTGACTTTC.

DNA of the CDR3: TGTGCCAGAAGGACTAGCGGGAGCAATGAGCAGTTCTTC. This codes for CARRTSGSNEQFF. The rearrangement links TRBV21-1 to TRBJ2-1; the table's D call, TRBD2, was not checked against the DNA. TRBV21-1 has pseudogene status. The CDR3 is made up of 13 amino acids.

The chain uses TRBV12-3 or TRBV12-4 and TRBJ1-6, with 7 positions matching TRBD1. The CDR3 has 15 residues. J gave up 7 bases and V 6 bases, and 9 bases lay outside the gene matches. CDR3 DNA: TGTGCCAGCAGAAGCCCAGGGGGACTAAATTCACCCCTCCACTTT. Residues: CASRSPGGLNSPLHF.

This chain joins TRBV9 and TRBJ2-5, with 9 bases identical to TRBD1. V trimming: 3 bases; J trimming: 4 bases; junction bases outside the gene matches: 4. The CDR3 loop spans 14 amino acids. Germline V gene lookup returns CDR1 SGDLS and CDR2 YYNGEE. The CDR3 is CASSAQDRGETQYF. The CDR3, as DNA: TGTGCCAGCAGCGCACAGGACAGGGGAGAGACCCAGTACTTC. Based on the CDR3 plus reference TRBV9 and TRBJ2-5, the full variable domain is DSGVTQTPKHLITATGQRVTLRCSPRSGDLSVYWYQQSLDQGLQFLIQYYNGEERAKGNILERFSAQQFPDLHSELNLSSLELGDSALYFCASSAQDRGETQYFGPGTRLLVL.

The chain links TRBV27 to TRBJ2-5; TRBD2 might be the D (6 bases). CDR3 length equals 15 residues. V lost 5 bases and J 2 bases, leaving 15 bases between the germline ends. CDR1 MNHEY and CDR2 SMNVEV come from the germline V gene (reference sequence). The CDR3 loop is CASSPQVSGQETQYF. In DNA, the CDR3 is TGTGCCAGCAGTCCCCAAGTTAGCGGACAAGAGACCCAGTACTTC.

This chain connects TRBV19 to TRBJ1-5; D might be TRBD1 (6 bases). The CDR3 has 13 amino acids. Trimming shortened V by 9 bases and J by 1 base, and 10 bases separated the two germline ends. Germline CDR1 and CDR2: LNHDA and SQIVND (reference sequence). CDR3 nucleotide sequence: TGTGCCAGCCAGGACAGCAGCAATCAGCCCCAGCATTTT. This encodes CASQDSSNQPQHF.

The genes are TRBV20-1 and TRBJ1-2; D uncertain. Looked up from germline, CDR1 is DFQATT and CDR2 is SNEGSKA (reference sequence). V lost 0 bases to trimming and J lost 4 bases, with 9 bases between them. This CDR3 region has 13 residues. CDR3 nucleotides: TGCAGTGCTAGAGACGGGGAGGCCTATGGCTACACCTTC. It specifies CSARDGEAYGYTF.

The chain carries TRBV2 and TRBJ2-3; 9 nucleotides match TRBD1. Per the germline V gene, CDR1 is SNHLY and CDR2 is FYNNEI. The V and J ends lost 7 bases and 2 bases, in that order; junction bases with no gene match: 10. This CDR3 is 16 amino acids long. CDR3 protein: CASTLFRDRVTDTQYF. The CDR3 DNA reads TGTGCCAGCACCCTATTCCGGGACAGGGTCACAGATACGCAGTATTTT.

The chain recombines TRBV2 with TRBJ2-1; no reliable D call. With 1 base removed from V and 10 bases from J, the gap between germline ends came to 2 bases. Germline CDR1 and CDR2: SNHLY and FYNNEI. The CDR3 is 10 residues long. The CDR3 DNA reads as TGTGCCAGCAGTGAAGGGGAGCAGTTCTTC. Translated, it gives CASSEGEQFF.

This clonotype was counted ten times or more. The chain joins TRBV6-1 to TRBJ2-1; D unresolved. The V end was cut by 6 bases, the J end by 8 bases, with 17 bases between. The CDR3 totals 14 residues. Germline V CDR1 and CDR2: MNHNS, SASEGT. The chain's CDR3 is CASSPGSSRHEQFF. CDR3 DNA sequence: TGTGCCAGCAGCCCTGGTTCCTCTCGGCATGAGCAGTTCTTC.

The chain employs TRBV19 and TRBJ2-1; D is tentatively TRBD1 or TRBD2 (5 bases each). Germline assignment: CDR1 LNHDA and CDR2 SQIVND (reference sequence). Between the trimmed V and J ends, which lost 1 base and 8 bases, there was a span of 18 bases. The CDR3 contains 16 residues. The CDR3 reads CASSIGYGDDSYEQFF. The CDR3 nucleotides are TGTGCCAGTAGTATAGGTTACGGGGACGACTCATATGAGCAGTTCTTC.